One sample yielded the 18 T cell receptor beta chains listed below, sequenced in a study of shared clonotypes between healthy human individuals. Using immunoSEQ multiplex PCR, the repertoire was profiled, and TCRdb retains in-frame clones only, with some absent. This table holds about 480,000 clones, 75% to 80% found once. The sample comprised PBMCs. These receptors were taken from a woman aged 40 to 50 in good health. Some clones in this sample may be carry-over from other donors' samples.

The chain combines TRBV28 with TRBJ1-4, with D possibly matching TRBD1 (5 bases). This CDR3 is built from 14 residues. Germline CDR1 reads MDHEN; CDR2 reads SYDVKM. V was trimmed by 5 bases and J by 7 bases, leaving 14 bases between them. The CDR3 loop reads CASSPRVGREKLFF. The CDR3 nucleotides are TGTGCCAGCAGTCCGAGGGTGGGGCGTGAAAAACTGTTTTTT.

V is TRBV9 and J is TRBJ2-2; D gene ambiguous. The CDR3 is 14 residues long. CDR1 and CDR2 (germline): SGDLS, YYNGEE. V was cut by 1 base and J by 0 bases, with 4 bases left in between. The CDR3 region is CASSVQANTGELFF. In nucleotides, the CDR3 is TGTGCCAGCAGCGTACAAGCGAACACCGGGGAGCTGTTTTTT.

The rearrangement links TRBV10-1 to TRBJ1-2; D unresolved. Trimming took off 4 bases at V and 8 bases at J, with 14 bases between the two ends. Germline V CDR1 and CDR2: WNHNN, SYGVQD (reference sequence). The CDR3 runs to 13 residues. This CDR3 is CASSVSILGGYTF. In DNA form, the CDR3 reads TGCGCCAGCAGTGTTTCGATCCTAGGAGGCTACACCTTC.

This clone was picked up one time. V gene TRBV6-5 combines with J gene TRBJ1-1; D may be TRBD1 (5 bases). The CDR3 is 13 residues long. Trimming removed 8 bases from V and 1 base from J, with 11 bases in between. Germline lookup yields CDR1 MNHEY and CDR2 SVGAGI. The CDR3 here is CASHRGGNTEAFF. The DNA for the CDR3 is TGTGCCAGCCATCGGGGCGGGAACACTGAAGCTTTCTTT.

The chain links TRBV28 to TRBJ2-1; no clear D gene. The CDR3 contains 10 residues. Germline loops: CDR1 MDHEN, CDR2 SYDVKM. Trimming removed 5 bases at V and 15 bases at J, with 11 bases between. The CDR3 DNA reads TGTGCCAGCAGTCAAGCGAATTGGTTCTTC. Translated: CASSQANWFF.

This clone was seen only a few times. The chain is built from TRBV13 and TRBJ1-2, with no clear D. The CDR3 loop spans 13 amino acids. Trimming removed 0 bases from V and 3 bases from J, with 5 bases in between. The V gene's germline CDR1 is PRHDT and CDR2 FYEKMQ (reference sequence). The CDR3 region has the DNA TGTGCCAGCAGCTTAGGGCTTGACTATGGCTACACCTTC. As protein: CASSLGLDYGYTF.

This sequence joins TRBV28 and TRBJ1-2; D not resolved. Germline V CDR1 and CDR2: MDHEN, SYDVKM. V gave up 1 base and J gave up 0 bases, with 9 bases separating them. The CDR3 totals 15 residues. CDR3: CASSLSRVSNYGYTF. CDR3 bases: TGTGCCAGCAGTTTATCTCGGGTATCTAACTATGGCTACACCTTC.

In this sample, this clone turned up once. This chain joins TRBV4-1 and TRBJ2-7; 9 bases agree with TRBD2. The germline V gene has CDR1 MGHRA and CDR2 YSYEKL. The CDR3 has 15 residues. The trim removed 0 bases at V and 10 bases at J, leaving 10 bases unmatched. The CDR3 loop reads CASSQDGSGSRRQYF. The CDR3 DNA reads as TGCGCCAGCAGCCAAGATGGTAGCGGGAGCCGCCGACAGTACTTC.

Turning to this clone: Other nucleotide sequences from this sample produce the same CDR3. The rearrangement uses TRBV7-3 and TRBJ2-3, with 13 bases aligning to TRBD2. CDR3 size: 16 residues. The V gene end was trimmed by 4 bases and the J gene end by 3 bases; junction bases not matched to a gene: 4. Germline V gives CDR1 SGHTA, CDR2 FQGTGA. The CDR3 loop is CASSSGLAGATDTQYF. In DNA, the CDR3 is TGTGCCAGCAGCTCCGGACTAGCGGGAGCGACAGATACGCAGTATTTT.

V is TRBV6-4 and J is TRBJ2-5; 10 bases line up with TRBD2. Trimming removed 5 bases from V and 5 bases from J; junction bases left unmatched: 8. This CDR3 is 15 amino acids long. CDR1 and CDR2 from the germline V gene are MRHNA and SNTAGT. The DNA of the CDR3 is TGTGCCAGCAGTTTAGAGCTAGCGGGAGTTGAGACCCAGTACTTC. This codes for CASSLELAGVETQYF.

This chain joins TRBV10-3 and TRBJ2-7; the D call may be TRBD1 or TRBD2 (6 bases each). V gave up 0 bases and J gave up 0 bases, with 12 bases separating them. The CDR3 has 16 amino acids. Germline V lookup: CDR1 ENHRY, CDR2 SYGVKD. The CDR3 is CAISESWRGHSYEQYF. Written as DNA, the CDR3 is TGTGCCATCAGTGAGTCTTGGAGGGGACACTCCTACGAGCAGTACTTC.

The chain uses TRBV10-1 and TRBJ2-2; the match to TRBD2 covers 12 bases. The CDR3 loop spans 14 amino acids. Germline CDR1 and CDR2: WNHNN and SYGVQD (reference sequence). Trimming at V came to 3 bases and at J to 11 bases, leaving 4 bases not matched to a gene. This CDR3 reads CASSDSSGRDELFF. CDR3 bases: TGCGCCAGCAGTGATTCTAGCGGGAGGGATGAGCTGTTTTTT.

This clone has a single count. The rearrangement joins TRBV7-6 to TRBJ2-2; D is perhaps TRBD2 (6 bases). Germline CDR1 SGHVS, CDR2 FNYEAQ. The CDR3 runs 13 residues. V gave up 4 bases and J gave up 10 bases, with 13 bases separating them. The CDR3 sequence is CASSSTRKLELFF. The CDR3 DNA reads as TGTGCCAGCAGCTCGACTAGAAAGCTGGAGCTGTTTTTT.

The rearrangement links TRBV5-1 to TRBJ2-3; TRBD1 aligns across 9 bases. This CDR3 is built from 16 residues. Unmatched junction bases numbered 7, after V lost 3 bases and J lost 2 bases. CDR1 SGHRS and CDR2 YFSETQ come from the germline V gene. Written as DNA, the CDR3 is TGCGCCAGCAGCTCGGGAAGACAGGGGGTCACAGATACGCAGTATTTT. This translates into CASSSGRQGVTDTQYF. Full variable domain (missing parts from reference TRBV5-1 and TRBJ2-3): KAGVTQTPRYLIKTRGQQVTLSCSPISGHRSVSWYQQTPGQGLQFLFEYFSETQRNKGNFPGRFSGRQFSNSRSEMNVSTLELGDSALYLCASSSGRQGVTDTQYFGPGTRLTVL.

This clone was detected a few times. The gene calls are TRBV7-3 and TRBJ2-1; D unclear. Germline loops: CDR1 SGHTA, CDR2 FQGTGA. Trimming pared 1 base from V and 7 bases from J, leaving 14 bases between. The CDR3 has 15 residues. The CDR3 nucleotides read TGTGCCAGCAGCTTAAATGGACGAAAGACAAATGAGCAGTTCTTC. Protein: CASSLNGRKTNEQFF.

This clone was picked up a small number of times. This rearrangement joins TRBV28 to TRBJ2-3; 8 nucleotides agree with TRBD2. J lost 0 bases, V lost 8 bases, and 7 bases had no gene match. CDR1 is MDHEN and CDR2 is SYDVKM in the germline V gene. This CDR3 has 15 residues. In DNA form, the CDR3 reads TGTGCCAGCCCCCTCGGACTAGCCAGCACAGATACGCAGTATTTT. Its protein is CASPLGLASTDTQYF.

This chain joins TRBV28 and TRBJ2-2; D is undetermined. The CDR3 loop spans 14 amino acids. The V end lost 5 bases, the J end lost 2 bases, and 9 bases lay between the germline ends. In germline, CDR1 is MDHEN, CDR2 SYDVKM. CDR3 DNA: TGTGCCAGCAGTCTCAACAGCAACACCGGGGAGCTGTTTTTT. This translates into CASSLNSNTGELFF.

This clone was counted many times. The V gene is TRBV6-5, the J gene TRBJ2-5, with TRBD2 identical over 9 bases. CDR1 and CDR2 from the germline V gene are MNHEY and SVGAGI. Losses at the gene ends were 3 bases for V and 5 bases for J; bases not matched to a gene: 7. CDR3 length: 15 amino acids. As DNA, the CDR3 is TGTGCCAGCAGTTATGCGGGAGGGCCGCGGGAGACCCAGTACTTC. Amino acids: CASSYAGGPRETQYF.